This T cell receptor (beta chain) was retrieved from a study of shared clonotypes between healthy human individuals. Findings and limits, study-wide: With a few donors compared, approximately 5.5% of naive CD4 clonotypes were shared.

Notes on this clone: Its cognate antigen is unknown. This specimen includes other DNA sequences encoding the same CDR3.

Investigators spread the genomic DNA of each subset evenly over several immunoSEQ plates. Libraries were prepared by immunoSEQ multiplex PCR; TCRdb keeps only in-frame clonotypes and omits some of them. This table has 2 million to 3 million clones, 93% appearing once. The V gene end was trimmed by 3 bases and the J gene end by 1 base; junction bases not matched to a gene: 7. CDR1 is KGHSH and CDR2 is LQKENI in the germline V gene. The CDR3 covers 16 residues. This receptor was identified in a man aged 18 to 29 in good health. Some clones in this sample may be carry-over from other donors' samples. Material: naive CD4+ T cells from PBMCs. Specified subset: CD45RA+ positively selected. This chain joins TRBV18 and TRBJ2-7, with 9 nucleotides matching TRBD2. CDR3 bases: TGTGCCAGCTCACCTCTGGGGCTAGCGGGATCCTACGAGCAGTACTTC. This encodes CASSPLGLAGSYEQYF.